The 23 T cell receptor beta chains below come from one sample, sequenced in a study of T cells in Graves' hyperthyroidism and ophthalmopathy. RNA transcripts served as the template for amplifying TCR beta CDR3 regions. The study used the HTBI primer set for a first-round RT-PCR of the TCR CDR3. MiXCR, run by TCRdb on the multiplex PCR reads, gives a single entry per CDR3 protein. Of over 500,000 distinct CDR3 sequences listed, about a sixth are singletons. The source material was blood. These receptors originate from a woman between 18 and 29 years old with Graves' ophthalmopathy.

The chain is built from TRBV5-6 and TRBJ2-1; 7 bases align to TRBD2. Per the germline V gene, CDR1 is SGHDT and CDR2 is YYEEEE. The CDR3 is made up of 19 amino acids. With 4 bases clipped from V and 0 bases from J, the junction kept 16 bases outside the gene matches. CDR3 nucleotides: TGTGCCAGCAGCCCAAATGGTGGGACTACCTTAAGCTCCTACAATGAGCAGTTCTTC. It codes for CASSPNGGTTLSSYNEQFF.

This clonotype was recorded at least ten times. The V and J genes are TRBV30 and TRBJ1-4, with 8 bases matching TRBD1. V was pared by 2 bases and J by 7 bases, with 9 bases of the junction left unmatched. The CDR3 runs 15 residues. Germline lookup yields CDR1 GTSNPN and CDR2 SVGIG (reference sequence). The CDR3 region is CAWSPGQGRGEKLFF. The CDR3, as DNA: TGTGCCTGGAGTCCCGGACAGGGAAGAGGTGAAAAACTGTTTTTT. The whole variable domain, remainder taken from reference TRBV30 and TRBJ1-4, is SQTIHQWPATLVQPVGSPLSLECTVEGTSNPNLYWYRQAAGRGLQLLFYSVGIGQISSEVPQNLSASRPQDRQFILSSKKLLLSDSGFYLCAWSPGQGRGEKLFFGSGTQLSVL.

This clonotype was recorded many times. The genes are TRBV28 and TRBJ1-5; D not certain. The CDR3 length is 12 residues. Trimming left V 7 bases short and J 4 bases short, with 8 bases between. Germline V gene data show CDR1 as MDHEN and CDR2 as SYDVKM. The CDR3 DNA reads TGTGCCAGCACCGATCATAATCAGCCCCAGCATTTT. Translated: CASTDHNQPQHF.

The V and J genes are TRBV6-1 and TRBJ2-1, with 11 bases fitting TRBD2. CDR3 size: 16 residues. V gave up 5 bases and J gave up 4 bases; unmatched junction bases: 7. Looked up from germline, CDR1 is MNHNS and CDR2 is SASEGT. CDR3: CASSPLTSGDYNEQFF. The CDR3, as DNA: TGTGCCAGCAGTCCCCTGACTAGCGGGGATTACAATGAGCAGTTCTTC.

This clonotype was counted at least ten times. The chain joins TRBV2 to TRBJ2-5; no firm D call. The V end was cut by 7 bases, the J end by 5 bases, with 14 bases between. The CDR3 consists of 13 residues. CDR1 is SNHLY, CDR2 FYNNEI, per germline. CDR3 protein: CASNIGLVETQYF. CDR3 nucleotide sequence: TGTGCCAGCAATATAGGCCTAGTTGAGACCCAGTACTTC. Together with reference TRBV2 and TRBJ2-5, the CDR3 gives the full variable domain: EPEVTQTPSHQVTQMGQEVILRCVPISNHLYFYWYRQILGQKVEFLVSFYNNEISEKSEIFDDQFSVERPDGSNFTLKIRSTKLEDSAMYFCASNIGLVETQYFGPGTRLLVL.

This clonotype was detected only a few times. J is TRBJ1-2 and V is TRBV30; D not certain. The V end lost 3 bases, the J end lost 4 bases, and 12 bases lay between the germline ends. CDR1 and CDR2 from the germline V gene are GTSNPN and SVGIG (reference sequence). The CDR3 has 13 residues. The CDR3 nucleotides are TGTGCCTGGAGCGCCGGAGGGTTCTATGGCTACACCTTC. This codes for CAWSAGGFYGYTF.

This clonotype was detected ten times or more. The chain recombines TRBV7-9 with TRBJ2-1, with 7 bases lining up with TRBD1. The germline CDR1 and CDR2 sequences are SEHNR and FQNEAQ (reference sequence). CDR3 length: 14 residues. V lost 5 bases and J lost 8; bases outside the gene matches: 9. For the CDR3, the DNA is TGTGCCAGCAGCGAGACAGGGTTTCGAGATGAGCAGTTCTTC. Its translation is CASSETGFRDEQFF.

The genes are TRBV20-1 and TRBJ2-3; D is possibly TRBD1 (6 bases). There are 12 residues in the CDR3. Per the germline V gene, CDR1 is DFQATT and CDR2 is SNEGSKA (reference sequence). This CDR3 is CSRKGGTDTQYF. The DNA of the CDR3 is TGCTCCCGGAAGGGGGGCACAGATACGCAGTATTTT.

This clonotype was recorded a few times. CDR3 loop: CASSFGNRGSLNTEAFF. Here the CDR3 DNA reads TGTGCCAGCAGCTTTGGGAACAGGGGGTCCTTGAACACTGAAGCTTTCTTT. The chain carries TRBV5-5 and TRBJ1-1; 8 bases map to TRBD1. V gave up 2 bases and J gave up 0 bases; unmatched junction bases: 9. This CDR3 is built from 17 residues. Germline CDR1 SGHKS, CDR2 YYEKEE (reference sequence).

The rearrangement links TRBV28 to TRBJ1-6; TRBD1 might be the D (5 bases). Germline assignment: CDR1 MDHEN and CDR2 SYDVKM. The CDR3 runs 16 residues. Trimming took off 5 bases at V and 0 bases at J, with 11 bases between the two ends. CDR3 bases: TGTGCCAGCAGTGCGGACAAGTCCTCCTATAATTCACCCCTCCACTTT. Its protein product is CASSADKSSYNSPLHF.

This rearrangement joins TRBV28 to TRBJ1-2, with TRBD1 identical over 8 bases. In germline, CDR1 is MDHEN, CDR2 SYDVKM. V was pared by 4 bases and J by 12 bases, with 10 bases of the junction left unmatched. This CDR3 is built from 13 residues. The CDR3 coding sequence is TGTGCCAGCAGTTCGACAGGGGCCTTCTCCCACACCTTC. It codes for CASSSTGAFSHTF.

The J gene is TRBJ1-6, the V gene TRBV13, with D unresolved. This CDR3 has 17 residues. The V end was cut by 8 bases, the J end by 1 base, with 18 bases between. CDR1 and CDR2 (germline): PRHDT, FYEKMQ (reference sequence). The CDR3 coding sequence is TGTGCCAGCCTCGAGTGGGGATTGGGATCCTATAATTCACCCCTCCACTTT. Protein: CASLEWGLGSYNSPLHF.

The table lists this clonotype with a few counts. The chain recombines TRBV5-6 with TRBJ1-4, with D possibly matching TRBD1 (5 bases). The V end lost 1 base, the J end lost 0 bases, and 7 bases lay between the germline ends. The CDR3 loop spans 15 amino acids. Per the germline V gene, CDR1 is SGHDT and CDR2 is YYEEEE. The CDR3 loop reads CASSLTGATNEKLFF. The CDR3 bases are TGTGCCAGCAGCTTGACAGGTGCAACTAATGAAAAACTGTTTTTT.

This clonotype was counted many times. This chain joins TRBV6-2 or TRBV6-3 and TRBJ1-5, with D perhaps matching TRBD1 (6 bases). Trimming cost V 1 base and J 4 bases, with 14 bases left between them. The CDR3 has 16 amino acids. Germline CDR1 reads MNHEY; CDR2 reads SVGEGT. For the CDR3, the DNA is TGTGCCAGCAGTTACTTGGGCTCAGGACAGAATCAGCCCCAGCATTTT. Its protein product is CASSYLGSGQNQPQHF.

This clonotype was recorded many times. The V and J genes are TRBV5-1 and TRBJ2-7, with 8 bases lining up with TRBD2. V shed 7 bases, J shed 2 bases, and the junction held 11 bases outside the gene matches. Germline V lookup: CDR1 SGHRS, CDR2 YFSETQ. The CDR3 runs to 15 residues. For the CDR3, the DNA is TGCGCCAGCTGTCGGGAGGGACCCGGTGCCTACGAGCAGTACTTC. Protein sequence: CASCREGPGAYEQYF.

J is TRBJ2-6 and V is TRBV15; 8 bases align to TRBD1. Germline V lookup: CDR1 LNHNV, CDR2 YYDKDF (reference sequence). CDR3 size: 17 residues. The trim removed 3 bases at V and 0 bases at J, leaving 4 bases unmatched. Here the CDR3 reads CATSRRQGPSGANVLTF. CDR3 DNA: TGTGCCACCAGCAGGAGACAGGGGCCCTCTGGGGCCAACGTCCTGACTTTC. Full variable domain (missing parts from reference TRBV15 and TRBJ2-6): DAMVIQNPRYQVTQFGKPVTLSCSQTLNHNVMYWYQQKSSQAPKLLFHYYDKDFNNEADTPDNFQSRRPNTSFCFLDIRSPGLGDTAMYLCATSRRQGPSGANVLTFGAGSRLTVL.

The sample holds a few counts of this clonotype. This chain connects TRBV11-2 to TRBJ2-1, with D possibly TRBD2 on 6 matching bases. From germline, CDR1 is SGHAT and CDR2 FQNNGV. The CDR3 has 14 amino acids. Trimming removed 4 bases from V and 8 bases from J, with 15 bases in between. CDR3 DNA sequence: TGTGCCAGCAGCTCGCCCCGGGACTGGGATGAGCAGTTCTTC. It is translated as CASSSPRDWDEQFF. Full variable domain (remainder filled in from reference TRBV11-2 and TRBJ2-1): EAGVAQSPRYKIIEKRQSVAFWCNPISGHATLYWYQQILGQGPKLLIQFQNNGVVDDSQLPKDRFSAERLKGVDSTLKIQPAKLEDSAVYLCASSSPRDWDEQFFGPGTRLTVL.

This clonotype has a count of ten or more. The chain combines TRBV20-1 with TRBJ1-5, with D uncertain. CDR3 length: 15 residues. V was cut by 0 bases and J by 4 bases, with 13 bases left in between. The germline CDR1 and CDR2 sequences are DFQATT and SNEGSKA (reference sequence). CDR3: CSARDRSVKNQPQHF. The CDR3 region has the DNA TGCAGTGCTAGAGATCGTTCAGTTAAAAATCAGCCCCAGCATTTT.

This clonotype has a handful of counts. The chain has TRBV20-1 and TRBJ1-2; D remains ambiguous. Germline lookup yields CDR1 DFQATT and CDR2 SNEGSKA (reference sequence). CDR3 size: 13 residues. The V gene lost 0 bases and the J gene lost 9 bases, with 14 bases spanning the gap. In DNA, the CDR3 is TGCAGTGCTAGAGATCGGAGAGGCGGTAGCTACACCTTC. Its translation is CSARDRRGGSYTF.

The sample holds many counts of this clonotype. The chain combines TRBV28 with TRBJ1-2; D remains unclear. CDR1 and CDR2 from the germline V gene are MDHEN and SYDVKM. The CDR3 has 15 residues. V lost 8 bases, J lost 2 bases, and 18 bases lay in between. CDR3: CASHTREGPNYGYTF. CDR3 nucleotide sequence: TGTGCCAGCCATACCCGCGAAGGGCCGAACTATGGCTACACCTTC.

The chain has TRBV7-3 and TRBJ1-1; no clear D gene. Trimming removed 1 base at V and 5 bases at J, with 8 bases between. Germline V gene sequence: CDR1 SGHTA, CDR2 FQGTGA. The CDR3 spans 13 residues. The CDR3 loop reads CASSLRAWTEAFF. As DNA, the CDR3 is TGTGCCAGCAGCTTAAGGGCATGGACTGAAGCTTTCTTT.

This clonotype was counted between two and nine times. The chain uses TRBV28 and TRBJ2-4, with 7 bases identical to TRBD2. CDR3 length: 14 amino acids. Trimming cost V 8 bases and J 6 bases; bases outside gene matches: 10. In germline, CDR1 is MDHEN, CDR2 SYDVKM. The CDR3 sequence: CASQLGGVGNIQYF. CDR3 coding DNA: TGTGCCAGCCAATTGGGGGGGGTAGGAAACATTCAGTACTTC.

The chain has TRBV19 and TRBJ2-1, with TRBD2 identical over 8 bases. Germline V gives CDR1 LNHDA, CDR2 SQIVND (reference sequence). There are 16 residues in the CDR3. Germline trimming cut 0 bases from V and 8 bases from J; bases unmatched to any gene: 9. CDR3 in amino acids: CASSIDSRGGVDEQFF. DNA for the CDR3: TGTGCCAGTAGTATAGACAGCCGGGGGGGCGTGGATGAGCAGTTCTTC.